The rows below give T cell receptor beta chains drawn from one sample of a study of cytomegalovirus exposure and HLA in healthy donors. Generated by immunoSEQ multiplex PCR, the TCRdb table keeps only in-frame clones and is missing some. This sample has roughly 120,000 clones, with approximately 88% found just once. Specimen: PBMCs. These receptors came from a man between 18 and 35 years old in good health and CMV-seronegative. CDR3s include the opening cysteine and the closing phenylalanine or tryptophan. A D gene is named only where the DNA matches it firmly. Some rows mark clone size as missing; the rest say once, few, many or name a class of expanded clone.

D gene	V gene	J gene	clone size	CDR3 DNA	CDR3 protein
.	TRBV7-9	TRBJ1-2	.	TGTGCCAGCAGCTTAGCGTCGGGGTCTGCTGGCTACACCTTC	CASSLASGSAGYTF
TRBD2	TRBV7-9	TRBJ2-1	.	TGTGCCAGCAGCCCCCGGGGGGGTGGTACCAATGAGCAGTTCTTC	CASSPRGGGTNEQFF
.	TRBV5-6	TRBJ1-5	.	TGTGCCAGCAGCTTGGGGTACGAGGGAGGAAATCAGCCCCAGCATTTT	CASSLGYEGGNQPQHF
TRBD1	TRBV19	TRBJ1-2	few	TGTGCCAGTAGTAAGACAGGGGATGGCTACACCTTC	CASSKTGDGYTF
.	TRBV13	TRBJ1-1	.	TGTGCCAGCAGCTTACATACAGGGAGCACCGAAGCTTTCTTT	CASSLHTGSTEAFF
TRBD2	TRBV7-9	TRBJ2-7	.	TGTGCCAGCAGCTTAGTAGGACTAGAGGGCTACGAGCAGTACTTC	CASSLVGLEGYEQYF
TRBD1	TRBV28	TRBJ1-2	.	TGTGCCAGCAGAGGGGGCCCAGGGGTTTGGAACTATGGCTACACCTTC	CASRGGPGVWNYGYTF
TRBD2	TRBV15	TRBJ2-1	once	TGTGCCACCAGCCGTCCCGGACTAGCCTCCTACAATGAGCAGTTCTTC	CATSRPGLASYNEQFF
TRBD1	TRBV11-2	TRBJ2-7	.	TGTGCCAGCAGCTCCCGACAGGGAACCTACGAGCAGTACTTC	CASSSRQGTYEQYF
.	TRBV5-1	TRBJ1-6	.	TGCGCCAGCAGCTCCGGACTGAGCTCCTATAATTCACCCCTCCACTTT	CASSSGLSSYNSPLHF
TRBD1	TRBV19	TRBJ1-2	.	TGTGCCAGTAGTTTGAGGGACAGGGTGCGTGGCTACACCTTC	CASSLRDRVRGYTF
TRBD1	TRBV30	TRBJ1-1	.	TGTGCCTGGAGTACAGGGGGGAACACTGAAGCTTTCTTT	CAWSTGGNTEAFF
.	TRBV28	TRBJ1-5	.	TGTGCCAGCAGAAGGTCAGGGAATAACAATCAGCCCCAGCATTTT	CASRRSGNNNQPQHF
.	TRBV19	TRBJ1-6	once	TGTGCCAGTAGTATAGTTCGCGGGCGCGCGAATTCACCCCTCCACTTT	CASSIVRGRANSPLHF